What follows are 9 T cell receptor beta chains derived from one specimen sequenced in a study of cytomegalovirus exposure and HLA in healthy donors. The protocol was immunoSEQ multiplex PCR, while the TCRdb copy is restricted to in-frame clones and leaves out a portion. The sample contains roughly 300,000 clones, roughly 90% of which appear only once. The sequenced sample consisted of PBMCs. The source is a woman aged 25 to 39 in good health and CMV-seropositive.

The CDR3 DNA is TGTGCCTGGTCAACCGCGACGGGTTCCTACAATGAGCAGTTCTTC. It is translated as CAWSTATGSYNEQFF. This chain connects TRBV30 to TRBJ2-1; unclear D gene. This CDR3 region has 15 residues. CDR1 and CDR2 (germline): GTSNPN, SVGIG (reference sequence). V was pared by 5 bases and J by 1 base, with 15 bases between.

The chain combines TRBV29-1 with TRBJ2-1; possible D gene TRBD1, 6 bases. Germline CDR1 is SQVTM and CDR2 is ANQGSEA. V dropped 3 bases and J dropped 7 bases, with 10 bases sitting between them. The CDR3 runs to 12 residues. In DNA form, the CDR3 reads TGCAGCGTTGACAGGGGATTGAATGAGCAGTTCTTC. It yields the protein CSVDRGLNEQFF.

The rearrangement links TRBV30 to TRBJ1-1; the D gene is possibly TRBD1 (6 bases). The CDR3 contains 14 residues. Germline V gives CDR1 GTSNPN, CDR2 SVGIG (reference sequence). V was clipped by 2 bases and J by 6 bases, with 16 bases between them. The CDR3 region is CAWSQPTRGPEAFF. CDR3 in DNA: TGTGCCTGGAGTCAGCCAACACGGGGGCCTGAAGCTTTCTTT. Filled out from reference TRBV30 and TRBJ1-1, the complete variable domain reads SQTIHQWPATLVQPVGSPLSLECTVEGTSNPNLYWYRQAAGRGLQLLFYSVGIGQISSEVPQNLSASRPQDRQFILSSKKLLLSDSGFYLCAWSQPTRGPEAFFGQGTRLTVV.

CDR3 amino acids: CASSPNKNYGYTF. DNA for the CDR3: TGTGCCAGCTCACCAAACAAAAACTATGGCTACACCTTC. The gene calls are TRBV18 and TRBJ1-2; D remains unclear. The CDR3 runs 13 residues. The germline V gene encodes CDR1 KGHSH and CDR2 LQKENI. Between the trimmed V and J ends, which lost 2 bases and 2 bases, there was a span of 6 bases.

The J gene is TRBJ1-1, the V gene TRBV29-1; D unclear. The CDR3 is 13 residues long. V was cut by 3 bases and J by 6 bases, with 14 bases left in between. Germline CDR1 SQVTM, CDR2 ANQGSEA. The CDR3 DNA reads TGCAGCGTTGATCACAGCTATGTAGCTGAAGCTTTCTTT. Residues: CSVDHSYVAEAFF.

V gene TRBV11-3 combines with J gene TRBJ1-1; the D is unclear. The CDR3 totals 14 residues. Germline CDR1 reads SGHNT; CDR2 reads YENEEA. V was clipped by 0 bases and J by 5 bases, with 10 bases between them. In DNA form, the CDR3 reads TGTGCCAGCAGCTTAGAGGGGTCCGGGACTGAAGCTTTCTTT. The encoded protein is CASSLEGSGTEAFF.

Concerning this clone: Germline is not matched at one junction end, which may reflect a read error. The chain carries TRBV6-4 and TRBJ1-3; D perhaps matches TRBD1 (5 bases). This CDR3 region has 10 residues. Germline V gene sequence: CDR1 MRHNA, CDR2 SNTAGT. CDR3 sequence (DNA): TGTGCCAGCAGGACGCGTCCCGGGACCTTT. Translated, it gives CASRTRPGTF.

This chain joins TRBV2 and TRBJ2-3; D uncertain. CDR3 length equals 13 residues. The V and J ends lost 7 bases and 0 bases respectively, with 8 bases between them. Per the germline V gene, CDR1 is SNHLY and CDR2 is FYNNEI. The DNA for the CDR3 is TGTGCCAGCATCGGTGATAGCACAGATACGCAGTATTTT. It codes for CASIGDSTDTQYF.

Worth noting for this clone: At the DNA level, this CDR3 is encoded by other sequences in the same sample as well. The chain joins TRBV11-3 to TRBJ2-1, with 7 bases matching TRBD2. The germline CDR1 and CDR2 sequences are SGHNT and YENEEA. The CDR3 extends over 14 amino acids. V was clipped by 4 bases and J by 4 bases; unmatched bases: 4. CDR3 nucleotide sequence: TGTGCCAGCAGCTCCGGGGGGAGTTACAATGAGCAGTTCTTC. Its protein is CASSSGGSYNEQFF.